This T cell receptor (beta chain) was observed in a study of CD8 T cells in Susac syndrome. A quantity of about 0.45 to 1 ug RNA underwent reverse transcription using random hexamers. TCRdb redid the calling of the immunoSEQ multiplex PCR reads with MiXCR, one entry per CDR3 protein. This sample has approximately 210,000 distinct CDR3 sequences, with approximately 95% found just once. The CDR3 consists of 13 residues. Germline V gene lookup returns CDR1 SQVTM and CDR2 ANQGSEA. Trimming left V 5 bases short and J 1 base short, with 11 bases between. The source of this sequence is a human donor with multiple sclerosis. V and J are TRBV29-1 and TRBJ2-5, with D tentatively TRBD1 (6 bases). The sequenced sample consisted of CD4+ T cells from PBMCs. The chain's CDR3 is CSVRQGFQETQYF. The CDR3 DNA sequence: TGCAGCGTTCGCCAGGGGTTCCAAGAGACCCAGTACTTC. The full variable domain, rest sourced from reference TRBV29-1 and TRBJ2-5, is SAVISQKPSRDICQRGTSLTIQCQVDSQVTMMFWYRQQPGQSLTLIATANQGSEATYESGFVIDKFPISRPNLTFSTLTVSNMSPEDSSIYLCSVRQGFQETQYFGPGTRLLVL.